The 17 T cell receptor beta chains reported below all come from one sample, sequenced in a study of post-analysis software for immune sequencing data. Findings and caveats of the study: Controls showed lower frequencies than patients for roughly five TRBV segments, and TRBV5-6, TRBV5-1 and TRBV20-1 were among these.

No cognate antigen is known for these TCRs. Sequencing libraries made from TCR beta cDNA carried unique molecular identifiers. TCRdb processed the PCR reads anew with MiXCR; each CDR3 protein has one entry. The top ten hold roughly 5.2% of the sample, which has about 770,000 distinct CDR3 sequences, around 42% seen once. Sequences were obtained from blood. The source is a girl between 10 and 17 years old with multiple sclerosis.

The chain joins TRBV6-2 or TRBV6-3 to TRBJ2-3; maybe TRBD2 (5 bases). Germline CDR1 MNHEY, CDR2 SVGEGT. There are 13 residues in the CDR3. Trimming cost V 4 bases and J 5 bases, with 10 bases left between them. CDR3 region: CASSWETGDTQYF. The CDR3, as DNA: TGTGCCAGCAGTTGGGAGACTGGAGATACGCAGTATTTT.

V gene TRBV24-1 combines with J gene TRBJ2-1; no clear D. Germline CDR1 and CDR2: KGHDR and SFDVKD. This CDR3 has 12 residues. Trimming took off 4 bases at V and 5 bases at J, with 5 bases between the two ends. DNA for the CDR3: TGTGCCACCAGTGAAAGAAACAATGAGCAGTTCTTC. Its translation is CATSERNNEQFF.

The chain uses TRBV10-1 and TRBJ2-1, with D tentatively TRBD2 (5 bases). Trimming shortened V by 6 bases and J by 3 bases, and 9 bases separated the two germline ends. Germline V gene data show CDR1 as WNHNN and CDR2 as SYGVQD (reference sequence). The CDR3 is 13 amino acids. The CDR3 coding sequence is TGCGCCAGCAGAATCCGGGACTACAATGAGCAGTTCTTC. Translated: CASRIRDYNEQFF.

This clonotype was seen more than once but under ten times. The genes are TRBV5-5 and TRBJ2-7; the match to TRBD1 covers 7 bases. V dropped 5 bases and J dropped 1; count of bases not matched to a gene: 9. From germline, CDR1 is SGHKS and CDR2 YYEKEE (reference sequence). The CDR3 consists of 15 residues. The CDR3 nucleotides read TGTGCCAGCAGAATCGACAGGGTTTCGTCCTACGAGCAGTACTTC. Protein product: CASRIDRVSSYEQYF.

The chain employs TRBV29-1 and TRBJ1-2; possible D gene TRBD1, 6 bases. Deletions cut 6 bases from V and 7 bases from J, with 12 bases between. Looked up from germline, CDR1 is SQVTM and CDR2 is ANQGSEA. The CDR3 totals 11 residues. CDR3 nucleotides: TGCAGCGTACAGGGCGGGGGTGGCTACACCTTC. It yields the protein CSVQGGGGYTF.

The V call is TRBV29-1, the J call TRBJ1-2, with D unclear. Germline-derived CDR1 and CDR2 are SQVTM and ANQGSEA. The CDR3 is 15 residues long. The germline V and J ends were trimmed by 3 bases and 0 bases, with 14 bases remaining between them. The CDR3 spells CSVEGRRQPNYGYTF. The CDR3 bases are TGCAGCGTTGAGGGCCGGCGGCAGCCTAACTATGGCTACACCTTC.

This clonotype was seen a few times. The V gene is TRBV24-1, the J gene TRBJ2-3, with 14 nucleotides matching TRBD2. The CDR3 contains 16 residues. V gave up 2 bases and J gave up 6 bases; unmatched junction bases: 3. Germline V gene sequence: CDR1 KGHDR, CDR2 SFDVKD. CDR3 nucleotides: TGTGCCACCAGTGATTGGACTAGCGGGAGGACGGATACGCAGTATTTT. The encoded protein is CATSDWTSGRTDTQYF.

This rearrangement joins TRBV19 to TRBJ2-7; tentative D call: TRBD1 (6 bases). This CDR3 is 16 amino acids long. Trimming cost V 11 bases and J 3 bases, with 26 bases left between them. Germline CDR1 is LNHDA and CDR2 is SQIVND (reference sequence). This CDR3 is CASRGTAGVHGYEQYF. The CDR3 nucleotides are TGTGCCTCTAGAGGAACAGCAGGGGTCCACGGCTACGAGCAGTACTTC.

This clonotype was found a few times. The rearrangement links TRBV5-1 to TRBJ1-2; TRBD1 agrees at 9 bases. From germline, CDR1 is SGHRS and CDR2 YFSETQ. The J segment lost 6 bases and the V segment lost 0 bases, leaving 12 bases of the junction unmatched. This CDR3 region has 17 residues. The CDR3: CASSLDSTGGDLNGYTF. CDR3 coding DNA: TGCGCCAGCAGCTTGGATAGTACAGGGGGCGATTTGAATGGCTACACCTTC. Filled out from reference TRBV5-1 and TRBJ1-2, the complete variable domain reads KAGVTQTPRYLIKTRGQQVTLSCSPISGHRSVSWYQQTPGQGLQFLFEYFSETQRNKGNFPGRFSGRQFSNSRSEMNVSTLELGDSALYLCASSLDSTGGDLNGYTFGSGTRLTVV.

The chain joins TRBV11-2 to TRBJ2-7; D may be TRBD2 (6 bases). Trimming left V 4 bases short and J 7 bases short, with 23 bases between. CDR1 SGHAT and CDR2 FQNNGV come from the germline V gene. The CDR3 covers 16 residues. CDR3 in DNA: TGTGCCAGCAGCTCCACCTTTGGGCTGGGCGCGGGGGAGCAGTACTTC. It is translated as CASSSTFGLGAGEQYF.

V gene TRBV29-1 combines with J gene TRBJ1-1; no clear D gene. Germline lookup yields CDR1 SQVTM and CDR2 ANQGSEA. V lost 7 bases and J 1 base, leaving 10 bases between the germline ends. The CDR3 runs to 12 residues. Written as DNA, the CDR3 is TGCAGCGGCCGGGATCCGAACACTGAAGCTTTCTTT. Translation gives CSGRDPNTEAFF.

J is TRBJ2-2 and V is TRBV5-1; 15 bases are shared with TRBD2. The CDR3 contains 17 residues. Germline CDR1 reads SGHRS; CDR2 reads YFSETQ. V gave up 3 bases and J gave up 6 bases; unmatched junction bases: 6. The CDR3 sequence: CASSSGLAGGRPGELFF. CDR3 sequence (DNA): TGCGCCAGCAGCTCGGGACTAGCGGGAGGCCGCCCCGGGGAGCTGTTTTTT.

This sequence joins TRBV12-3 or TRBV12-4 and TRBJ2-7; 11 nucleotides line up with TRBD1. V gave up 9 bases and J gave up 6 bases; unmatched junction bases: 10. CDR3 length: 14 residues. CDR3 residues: CASTGTGGASEQYF. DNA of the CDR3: TGTGCCAGTACGGGGACAGGGGGGGCTAGCGAGCAGTACTTC.

The CDR3 DNA sequence: TGCGCCAGCAAGAGCAGGGTGAACACCGGGGAGCTGTTTTTT. It codes for CASKSRVNTGELFF. The gene calls are TRBV5-1 and TRBJ2-2; D perhaps matches TRBD1 (5 bases). V gave up 6 bases and J gave up 1 base, with 10 bases separating them. Germline-derived CDR1 and CDR2 are SGHRS and YFSETQ. The CDR3 contains 14 residues.

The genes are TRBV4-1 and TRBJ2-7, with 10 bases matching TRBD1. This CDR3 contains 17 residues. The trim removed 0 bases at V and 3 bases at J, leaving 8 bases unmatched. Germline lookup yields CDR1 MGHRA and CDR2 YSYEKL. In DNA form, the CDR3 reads TGCGCCAGCAGCCAAGAGCCCCCCGGGACAGGGGTCTACGAGCAGTACTTC. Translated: CASSQEPPGTGVYEQYF.

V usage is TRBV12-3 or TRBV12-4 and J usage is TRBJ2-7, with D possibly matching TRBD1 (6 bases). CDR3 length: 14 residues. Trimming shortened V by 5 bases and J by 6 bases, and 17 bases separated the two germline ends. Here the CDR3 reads CASSPELNRVEQYF. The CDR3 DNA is TGTGCCAGCAGTCCTGAATTGAACAGGGTCGAGCAGTACTTC.

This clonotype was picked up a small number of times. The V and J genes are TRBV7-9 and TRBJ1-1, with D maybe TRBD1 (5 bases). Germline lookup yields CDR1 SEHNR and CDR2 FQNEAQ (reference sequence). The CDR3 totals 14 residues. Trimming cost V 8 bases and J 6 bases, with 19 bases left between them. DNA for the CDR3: TGTGCCAGCGGAGCTGGAGCATTGGGGGCTGAAGCTTTCTTT. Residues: CASGAGALGAEAFF.